The entry below describes one T cell receptor beta chain. The record originates from a study of blood T cell repertoires in COVID-19. As for the study in general: Acute and convalescent COVID-19 samples came from the United States, Italy and Spain.

V dropped 4 bases and J dropped 2 bases, with 15 bases sitting between them. From germline, CDR1 is MNHEY and CDR2 SVGEGT. The CDR3 covers 15 residues. Enrolled through a virtual design, the participants were between 18 and 89 years of age and came from approximately 25 US areas. Cohort placement rested on clinical history that participants reported themselves. Only in-frame clones appear in the TCRdb table, and some are missing; sequencing was by immunoSEQ multiplex PCR. This repertoire shows a few hundred thousand clones, about 87% found once; its top ten account for approximately 9%. The gene calls are TRBV6-2 or TRBV6-3 and TRBJ2-7; tentatively, D is TRBD1 (7 bases). The TCR was taken from a woman aged 18 to 35 who had recovered from COVID-19. Sequencing was performed on PBMCs or T cells enriched from blood (not recorded which). CDR3 DNA: TGTGCCAGCAGTTCCGCTTCCAGGGGGGCCTACGAGCAGTACTTC. It specifies CASSSASRGAYEQYF.